This T cell receptor beta chain was sequenced during a study of T cell responses to AZD1222 COVID-19 vaccine. Germline lookup yields CDR1 MNHEY and CDR2 SVGEGT. The CDR3 covers 14 residues. Between the trimmed V and J ends, which lost 5 bases and 8 bases, there was a span of 18 bases. The assay was immunoSEQ multiplex PCR, and TCRdb's table has in-frame clones only and misses some. The table includes roughly 120,000 clones, around nine tenths detected once. As to this clone: As yet, its antigen is unknown.

Study-wide points: Clonal diversity was possibly underestimated, and white British individuals and females predominated among donors. Recipients of two AZD1222 doses showed rising Spike-specific TCR breadth and depth.

Sequencing used peripheral blood, obtained 28 days after the second AZD1222 dose. This sequence originates from an adult who received the AZD1222 COVID-19 vaccine. J is TRBJ1-2 and V is TRBV6-2 or TRBV6-3, with D unclear. CDR3 bases: TGTGCCAGCAGTCTCCAGCGAGGCCCCGCGGGCTACACCTTC. Encoded protein: CASSLQRGPAGYTF.